Below are 19 T cell receptor beta chains sequenced from a single sample in a study of OX40 agonist ivuxolimab in advanced cancers. Sequenced by immunoSEQ multiplex PCR; TCRdb stores in-frame clones only, minus some. The data show tens of thousands of clones, around 84% seen once. Sequenced material: CD4+ or CD8+ T cells sorted from blood, taken in a trial of the OX40 agonist ivuxolimab. These receptors were taken from an adult with an advanced solid tumor such as melanoma, head and neck, liver or kidney cancer.

This clone was seen a single time. The chain employs TRBV7-3 and TRBJ2-1; D unresolved. From germline, CDR1 is SGHTA and CDR2 FQGTGA. V lost 2 bases and J 6 bases, leaving 11 bases between the germline ends. The CDR3 length is 14 residues. CDR3 in DNA: TGTGCCAGCAGCTTAGAGTCTACGGGCAATGAGCAGTTCTTC. The encoded protein is CASSLESTGNEQFF. The whole variable domain, remainder taken from reference TRBV7-3 and TRBJ2-1, is GAGVSQTPSNKVTEKGKYVELRCDPISGHTALYWYRQSLGQGPEFLIYFQGTGAADDSGLPNDRFFAVRPEGSVSTLKIQRTERGDSAVYLCASSLESTGNEQFFGPGTRLTVL.

This chain connects TRBV4-2 to TRBJ1-4; tentative D call: TRBD1 (5 bases). Germline V gene lookup returns CDR1 LGHNA and CDR2 YNFKEQ. V was pared by 0 bases and J by 7 bases, with 18 bases between. CDR3 length equals 17 residues. The CDR3 coding sequence is TGTGCCAGCAGCCAAGACCGGGGGACGGTGGGGGGTGAAAAACTGTTTTTT. Residues: CASSQDRGTVGGEKLFF.

V gene TRBV4-2 combines with J gene TRBJ1-1; no reliable D call. Trimming left V 0 bases short and J 0 bases short, with 5 bases between. Germline assignment: CDR1 LGHNA and CDR2 YNFKEQ. This CDR3 region has 14 residues. CDR3 loop: CASSQEPMNTEAFF. The CDR3 nucleotides read TGTGCCAGCAGCCAAGAACCTATGAACACTGAAGCTTTCTTT.

The CDR3 DNA reads TGTGCCAGCAGTGAGACAGGAGGTGACGAAAAACTGTTTTTT. Translated, it gives CASSETGGDEKLFF. The chain is built from TRBV6-1 and TRBJ1-4; possible D gene TRBD1, 6 bases. The ends were cut back, 3 bases at V and 8 bases at J, with 13 bases in the middle. The CDR3 is made up of 14 amino acids. Germline lookup yields CDR1 MNHNS and CDR2 SASEGT.

The chain recombines TRBV15 with TRBJ2-1; TRBD1 might be the D (6 bases). Germline CDR1 is LNHNV and CDR2 is YYDKDF (reference sequence). This CDR3 spans 15 amino acids. Trimming took off 6 bases at V and 7 bases at J, with 19 bases between the two ends. CDR3 nucleotides: TGTGCCACCAGAGGATCCGCCGCAGGGGAAAATGAGCAGTTCTTC. As protein: CATRGSAAGENEQFF.

The chain combines TRBV6-5 with TRBJ1-3; D is unclear. The germline V and J ends were trimmed by 7 bases and 3 bases, with 13 bases remaining between them. The CDR3 totals 14 residues. From germline, CDR1 is MNHEY and CDR2 SVGAGI. As DNA, the CDR3 is TGTGCCAGCACCGGTCGGGGAAGTGGAAACACCATATATTTT. This gives the protein CASTGRGSGNTIYF.

V gene TRBV5-1 combines with J gene TRBJ2-5; TRBD2 might be the D (6 bases). Trimming stripped 4 bases from V and 4 bases from J, with 14 bases between. This CDR3 is built from 14 residues. CDR1 is SGHRS, CDR2 YFSETQ, per germline. The CDR3 sequence is CASSPGLHAETQYF. The CDR3 nucleotides are TGCGCCAGCAGCCCAGGACTACACGCAGAGACCCAGTACTTC. Drawing the rest from reference TRBV5-1 and TRBJ2-5, the complete variable domain is KAGVTQTPRYLIKTRGQQVTLSCSPISGHRSVSWYQQTPGQGLQFLFEYFSETQRNKGNFPGRFSGRQFSNSRSEMNVSTLELGDSALYLCASSPGLHAETQYFGPGTRLLVL.

This clone was detected once. Compared with germline, one end of the junction differs, possibly owing to a read error. The genes are TRBV28 and TRBJ2-5, with a weak D call TRBD1 (5 bases). Germline V gives CDR1 MDHEN, CDR2 SYDVKM. CDR3 length: 12 amino acids. The CDR3 region has the DNA TGTGCCAGCAGTTCAGGGCAAGAAACCCAGTACTTC. As protein: CASSSGQETQYF.

This rearrangement joins TRBV19 to TRBJ1-5; a weak D match, TRBD1 (6 bases). CDR1 is LNHDA, CDR2 SQIVND, per germline (reference sequence). Trimming left V 5 bases short and J 7 bases short, with 12 bases between. CDR3 size: 13 residues. CDR3: CASSVTDRQPQHF. The CDR3 region has the DNA TGTGCCAGTAGTGTTACCGACAGGCAGCCCCAGCATTTT.

The rearrangement links TRBV28 to TRBJ2-7, with 11 bases that match TRBD2. V gave up 5 bases and J gave up 5 bases; unmatched junction bases: 5. Looked up from germline, CDR1 is MDHEN and CDR2 is SYDVKM. The CDR3 has 14 residues. The CDR3 loop reads CASSQTSGAHEQYV. The CDR3 DNA sequence: TGTGCCAGCAGTCAGACTAGCGGGGCCCACGAGCAGTACGTC.

The rearrangement uses TRBV18 and TRBJ2-3; weak D call: TRBD2 (6 bases). Trimming shortened V by 1 base and J by 2 bases, and 16 bases separated the two germline ends. There are 17 residues in the CDR3. Germline CDR1 is KGHSH and CDR2 is LQKENI. The CDR3 loop is CASSPLGSGGSTDTQYF. The CDR3 DNA sequence: TGTGCCAGCTCACCACTAGGTTCCGGGGGATCCACAGATACGCAGTATTTT.

The chain carries TRBV5-6 and TRBJ2-2; 7 bases are shared with TRBD1. The CDR3 is 15 residues long. Germline values: CDR1 SGHDT, CDR2 YYEEEE. J lost 3 bases, V lost 4 bases, and 6 bases had no gene match. The CDR3 spells CASSLGQLYTGELFF. The CDR3 DNA reads as TGTGCCAGCAGCCTGGGACAGCTATACACCGGGGAGCTGTTTTTT.

DNA for the CDR3: TGTGCCAGCAGCCCCTTTAGGGGGGCCTACGAGCAGTACTTC. Encoded protein: CASSPFRGAYEQYF. The V gene is TRBV5-4, the J gene TRBJ2-7, with D perhaps assigned TRBD1 or TRBD2 (6 bases each). V lost 4 bases, J lost 2 bases, and 13 bases lay in between. The CDR3 sequence is 14 residues long. CDR1 is SGHNT and CDR2 is YYREEE in the germline V gene (reference sequence).

The chain is built from TRBV11-1 and TRBJ2-7, with 8 bases that match TRBD2. Germline lookup yields CDR1 SGHAT and CDR2 FQDESV (reference sequence). V gave up 1 base and J gave up 1 base; unmatched junction bases: 6. There are 16 residues in the CDR3. CDR3 protein: CASSLGYAGGSYEQYF. The CDR3 nucleotides are TGTGCCAGCAGCTTAGGCTACGCGGGAGGATCCTACGAGCAGTACTTC.

This chain uses TRBV7-9 with TRBJ2-5; D may correspond to TRBD1 or TRBD2 (5 bases each). Germline lookup yields CDR1 SEHNR and CDR2 FQNEAQ (reference sequence). CDR3 length equals 17 residues. The V gene lost 4 bases and the J gene lost 0 bases, with 18 bases spanning the gap. CDR3 in amino acids: CASSYTSRGVYQETQYF. CDR3 nucleotide sequence: TGTGCCAGCAGCTATACTTCTCGAGGGGTGTACCAAGAGACCCAGTACTTC.

V and J are TRBV20-1 and TRBJ2-1; D is uncertain. This CDR3 has 10 amino acids. Germline V gives CDR1 DFQATT, CDR2 SNEGSKA (reference sequence). V shed 3 bases and J shed 8 bases, with 5 bases lying between them. CDR3 loop: CSASSDEQFF. Here the CDR3 DNA reads TGCAGTGCTAGTTCGGATGAGCAGTTCTTC.

This clone has only one observation. This chain joins TRBV2 and TRBJ2-7; a possible D gene is TRBD2 (5 bases). Trimming pared 5 bases from V and 3 bases from J, leaving 11 bases between. From germline, CDR1 is SNHLY and CDR2 FYNNEI. This CDR3 has 13 amino acids. CDR3 residues: CASSPRDNYEQYV. CDR3 sequence (DNA): TGTGCCAGCAGTCCCCGGGATAACTACGAGCAGTACGTC.

The chain uses TRBV7-9 and TRBJ2-5; TRBD2 is a possible D gene (5 bases). Germline CDR1 SEHNR, CDR2 FQNEAQ (reference sequence). The V gene lost 5 bases and the J gene lost 5 bases, with 18 bases spanning the gap. The CDR3 runs 15 residues. The CDR3 is CASSQNSGRGETQYF. Here the CDR3 DNA reads TGTGCCAGCAGCCAGAATTCCGGCCGCGGGGAGACCCAGTACTTC. Full variable domain (missing parts from reference TRBV7-9 and TRBJ2-5): DTGVSQNPRHKITKRGQNVTFRCDPISEHNRLYWYRQTLGQGPEFLTYFQNEAQLEKSRLLSDRFSAERPKGSFSTLEIQRTEQGDSAMYLCASSQNSGRGETQYFGPGTRLLVL.

The chain employs TRBV4-1 and TRBJ2-1; 12 bases fit TRBD2. Germline-derived CDR1 and CDR2 are MGHRA and YSYEKL. After removal of 1 base from V and 7 bases from J, the junction contained 8 bases not matched to a gene. The CDR3 has 17 residues. CDR3 DNA: TGCGCCAGCAGCCAAGTGCTAGCGGGAGGGCCTCGGAATGAGCAGTTCTTC. Protein: CASSQVLAGGPRNEQFF.